The subject of this entry is one T cell receptor (beta chain). Which antigen it targets is not known. No much larger clone is present one base from it, and per-base qualities are unavailable. The data stem from a study of cytomegalovirus exposure and HLA in healthy donors (TCRdb year 2017). Background for the entire study: According to a later analysis, the approximately 120 validation repertoires were produced on the same platform as the 666 repertoires of the first cohort. The aim of the study was to test whether cataloging public T cell receptors could identify signatures of past pathogen exposure. To predict cytomegalovirus infection status, the study brought together high-throughput TCR immunosequencing, statistical association of individual TCRs with disease status, and machine learning. In addition to the first cohort of 650 to 750 subjects, a separate validation cohort of around 110 different subjects was used. The paper's findings and limits, for the study overall: A later analysis had no HLA typing for the validation cohort, so co-occurrence there was scored across all 130 or so repertoires. The study gave a list of about 150 TCR beta chains associated with cytomegalovirus. According to the authors, the approach could potentially be generalized to other disease states and immunological phenotypes. In a later analysis, TCRs clustered in the first cohort were found to also tend to co-occur in the 130 or so validation repertoires, with over 90% of cluster scores above 0. Three of the identified cytomegalovirus-associated TCR beta chains were confirmed in vitro to be specific for cytomegalovirus antigens. The classifier was reported to diagnose cytomegalovirus status with high specificity and sensitivity in both the original cohort and the validation cohort. Across donors, most TCR sequences were observed very rarely, whereas some public TCRs were present in many individuals.

Cut back by 1 base and 4 bases, the V and J ends lie 7 bases apart. Including the terminal cysteine and phenylalanine, the CDR3 comprises 13 residues. Only CDR3 DNA is held: 39 bases, read in frame from base 1. The germline V gene provides CDR1 MNHNS and CDR2 SASEGT. The donors were included in the validation cohort of approximately 120 subjects, a group kept apart from the roughly 610-subject first cohort. Preparation of the library involved the immunoSEQ multiplex PCR assay. In the original analysis: To diagnose cytomegalovirus status from the catalog of TCR beta chain sequences, a statistical classification framework was built. TCRdb took over this immuneACCESS table, retaining in-frame rearrangements with V and J assigned. Such tables are incomplete; in checked studies, under half of the missing clones stem from an unresolved V gene, and the remainder is unexplained. Clone size and the V and J calls come from that table; the DNA yielded D and trimming. A total of fewer than 200,000 clones appear in this sample, 90% to 97% of them only once. Together, the top ten hold approximately 0.97% of the sample.

The sequencing sample was made of PBMCs. This sequence uses TRBV6-1 and TRBJ2-5; 5 matching bases give a weak D call of TRBD2. The TCR originated in a woman younger than 35 in good health and CMV-seronegative. The nucleotides are TGTGCCAGCAGTGAAGTTCGGGGAGAGACCCAGTACTTC. Translated, it reads CASSEVRGETQYF.